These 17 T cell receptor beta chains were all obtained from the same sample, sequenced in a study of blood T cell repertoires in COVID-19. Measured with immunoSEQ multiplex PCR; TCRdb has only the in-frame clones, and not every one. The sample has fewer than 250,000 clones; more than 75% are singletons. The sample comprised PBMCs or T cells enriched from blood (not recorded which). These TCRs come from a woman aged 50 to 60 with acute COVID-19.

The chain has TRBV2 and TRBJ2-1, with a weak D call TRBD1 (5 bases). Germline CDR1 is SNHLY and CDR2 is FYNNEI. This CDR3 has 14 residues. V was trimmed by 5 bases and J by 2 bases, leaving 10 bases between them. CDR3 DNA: TGTGCCAGCAGTCCCAGGGCGGCCTACAATGAGCAGTTCTTC. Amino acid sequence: CASSPRAAYNEQFF.

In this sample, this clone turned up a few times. CDR3 sequence: CASSIRDRGIHEKLFF. In DNA, the CDR3 is TGCGCCAGCAGTATCCGGGACAGGGGGATTCATGAAAAACTGTTTTTT. This rearrangement joins TRBV10-2 to TRBJ1-4, with 11 bases lining up with TRBD1. J was trimmed by 6 bases and V by 5 bases; bases with no gene match: 8. The CDR3 extends over 16 amino acids. CDR1 and CDR2 from the germline V gene are WSHSY and SAAADI.

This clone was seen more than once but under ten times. CDR3 sequence: CASSPSGASPLHF. CDR3 in DNA: TGTGCCAGCTCACCAAGCGGTGCTTCACCCCTCCACTTT. The chain couples TRBV18 to TRBJ1-6; D gene unclear. The CDR3 is 13 residues long. V was clipped by 2 bases and J by 9 bases, with 8 bases between them. Germline V gene sequence: CDR1 KGHSH, CDR2 LQKENI.

CDR3 protein: CASSQDYGGAFF. The CDR3 nucleotides are TGCGCCAGCAGCCAAGACTACGGAGGAGCTTTCTTT. This rearrangement joins TRBV4-1 to TRBJ1-1; D call uncertain. Per the germline V gene, CDR1 is MGHRA and CDR2 is YSYEKL. The V end was cut by 0 bases, the J end by 10 bases, with 9 bases between. This CDR3 has 12 amino acids.

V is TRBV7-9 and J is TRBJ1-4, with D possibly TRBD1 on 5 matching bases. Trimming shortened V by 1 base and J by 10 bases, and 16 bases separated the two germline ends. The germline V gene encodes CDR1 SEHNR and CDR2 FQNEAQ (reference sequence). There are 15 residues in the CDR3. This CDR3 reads CASSLDAGNLGKLFF. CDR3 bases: TGTGCCAGCAGCTTAGACGCAGGGAATTTAGGAAAACTGTTTTTT.

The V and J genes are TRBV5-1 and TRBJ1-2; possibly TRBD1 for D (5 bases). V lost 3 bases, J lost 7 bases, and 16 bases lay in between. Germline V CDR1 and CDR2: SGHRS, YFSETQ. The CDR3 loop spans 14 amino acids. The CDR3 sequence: CASSSEGRTRGYTF. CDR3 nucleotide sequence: TGCGCCAGCAGCTCGGAGGGGCGCACGCGTGGCTACACCTTC.

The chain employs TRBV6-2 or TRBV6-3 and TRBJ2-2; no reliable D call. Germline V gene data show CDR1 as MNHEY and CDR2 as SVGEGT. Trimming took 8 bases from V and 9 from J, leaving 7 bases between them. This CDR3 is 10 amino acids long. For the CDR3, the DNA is TGTGCCAGCGGCCCCAGGGAGCTGTTTTTT. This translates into CASGPRELFF.

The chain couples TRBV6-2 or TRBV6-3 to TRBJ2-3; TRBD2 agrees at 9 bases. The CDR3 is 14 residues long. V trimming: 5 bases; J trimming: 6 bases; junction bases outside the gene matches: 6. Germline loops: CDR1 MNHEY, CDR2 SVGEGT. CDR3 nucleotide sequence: TGTGCCAGCAGTGCCAGGACTAGCGTGGATACGCAGTATTTT. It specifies CASSARTSVDTQYF.

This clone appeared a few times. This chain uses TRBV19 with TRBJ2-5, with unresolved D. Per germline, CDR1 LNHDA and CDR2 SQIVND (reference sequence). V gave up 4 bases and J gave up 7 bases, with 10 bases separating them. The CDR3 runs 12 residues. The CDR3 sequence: CASSTSIGTQYF. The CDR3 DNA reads TGTGCCAGTAGTACGTCCATCGGGACCCAGTACTTC. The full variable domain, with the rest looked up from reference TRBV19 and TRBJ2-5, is DGGITQSPKYLFRKEGQNVTLSCEQNLNHDAMYWYRQDPGQGLRLIYYSQIVNDFQKGDIAEGYSVSREKKESFPLTVTSAQKNPTAFYLCASSTSIGTQYFGPGTRLLVL.

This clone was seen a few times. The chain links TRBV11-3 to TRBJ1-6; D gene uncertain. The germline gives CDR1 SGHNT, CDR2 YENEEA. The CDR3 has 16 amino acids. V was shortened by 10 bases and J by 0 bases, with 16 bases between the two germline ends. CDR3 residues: CAKKRESSSYNSPLHF. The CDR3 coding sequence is TGTGCCAAAAAACGGGAATCGAGCTCCTATAATTCACCCCTCCACTTT. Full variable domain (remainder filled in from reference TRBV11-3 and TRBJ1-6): EAGVVQSPRYKIIEKKQPVAFWCNPISGHNTLYWYLQNLGQGPELLIRYENEEAVDDSQLPKDRFSAERLKGVDSTLKIQPAELGDSAVYLCAKKRESSSYNSPLHFGNGTRLTVT.

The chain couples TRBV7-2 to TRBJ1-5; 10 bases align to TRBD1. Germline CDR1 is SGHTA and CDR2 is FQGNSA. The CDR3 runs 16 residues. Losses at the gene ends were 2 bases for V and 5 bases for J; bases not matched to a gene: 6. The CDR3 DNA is TGTGCCAGCAGCTTATACGGGACAGGGGACGATCAGCCCCAGCATTTT. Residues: CASSLYGTGDDQPQHF.

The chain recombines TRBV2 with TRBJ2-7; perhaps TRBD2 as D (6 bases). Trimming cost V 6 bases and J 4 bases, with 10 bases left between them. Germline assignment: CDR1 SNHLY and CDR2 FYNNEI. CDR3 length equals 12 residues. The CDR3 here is CASRYAGYEQYV. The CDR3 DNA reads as TGTGCCAGCAGGTACGCGGGGTACGAGCAGTACGTC.

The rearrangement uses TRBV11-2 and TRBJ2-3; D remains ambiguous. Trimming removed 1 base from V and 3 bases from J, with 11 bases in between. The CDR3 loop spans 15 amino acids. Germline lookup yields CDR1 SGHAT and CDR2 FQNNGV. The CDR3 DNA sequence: TGTGCCAGCAGCTTAGTTGGGTTGAGGACAGATACGCAGTATTTT. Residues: CASSLVGLRTDTQYF.

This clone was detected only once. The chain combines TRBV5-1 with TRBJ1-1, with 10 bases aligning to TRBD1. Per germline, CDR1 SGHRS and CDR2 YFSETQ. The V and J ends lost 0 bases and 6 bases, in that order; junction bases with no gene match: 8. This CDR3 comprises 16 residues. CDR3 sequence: CASSLGGTGDGAEAFF. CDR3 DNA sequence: TGCGCCAGCAGCTTGGGTGGGACAGGGGATGGGGCTGAAGCTTTCTTT.

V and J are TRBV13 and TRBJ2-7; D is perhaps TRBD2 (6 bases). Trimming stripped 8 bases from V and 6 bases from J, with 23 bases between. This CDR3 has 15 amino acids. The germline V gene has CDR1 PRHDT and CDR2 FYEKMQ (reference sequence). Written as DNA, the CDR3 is TGTGCCAGCTGCCCCCTGGAGGGGCCTACGGGCGAGCAGTACGTC. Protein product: CASCPLEGPTGEQYV.

CDR3 coding DNA: TGTGCCAGCAGCCGAGGACAGGGTGACACCGGGGAGCTGTTTTTT. Amino acids: CASSRGQGDTGELFF. The chain recombines TRBV3-1 (or the pseudogene TRBV3-2) with TRBJ2-2, with 8 bases fitting TRBD1. V shed 4 bases, J shed 3 bases, and the junction held 4 bases outside the gene matches. Germline V gene sequence: CDR1 LGHDT, CDR2 YNNKEL (reference sequence). This CDR3 region has 15 residues.

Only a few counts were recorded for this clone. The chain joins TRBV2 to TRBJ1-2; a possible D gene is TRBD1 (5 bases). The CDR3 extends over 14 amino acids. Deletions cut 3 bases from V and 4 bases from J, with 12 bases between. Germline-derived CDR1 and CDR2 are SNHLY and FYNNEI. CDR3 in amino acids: CASSDRGLPYGYTF. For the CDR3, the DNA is TGTGCCAGCAGTGATCGGGGGTTACCCTATGGCTACACCTTC.